Following are 9 T cell receptor beta chains from one sample sequenced in a study of blood T cell repertoires in COVID-19. Assay: immunoSEQ multiplex PCR; the TCRdb copy retains only in-frame clones and omits some. This sample has roughly 160,000 clones, with 88% found just once. The sample comprised peripheral blood. Every receptor here comes from a man aged 50 to 60 who had recovered from COVID-19.

The chain is built from TRBV7-9 and TRBJ2-5; possible D gene TRBD1, 5 bases. Germline assignment: CDR1 SEHNR and CDR2 FQNEAQ (reference sequence). This CDR3 has 14 residues. Trimming left V 7 bases short and J 1 base short, with 13 bases between. The CDR3 DNA is TGTGCCAGCAATCAGGGAAGATCCCAAGAGACCCAGTACTTC. The encoded protein is CASNQGRSQETQYF.

This chain joins TRBV3-1 (or the pseudogene TRBV3-2) and TRBJ1-1; the D is unclear. The germline V gene has CDR1 LGHDT and CDR2 YNNKEL (reference sequence). V was cut by 4 bases and J by 1 base, with 13 bases left in between. This CDR3 spans 15 amino acids. The CDR3 bases are TGTGCCAGCAGCCCCTCCGGGAGCGCGAACACTGAAGCTTTCTTT. This gives the protein CASSPSGSANTEAFF.

The chain is built from TRBV7-2 and TRBJ2-4; no clear D. V was shortened by 5 bases and J by 7 bases, with 12 bases between the two germline ends. The CDR3 totals 13 residues. Germline CDR1 is SGHTA and CDR2 is FQGNSA. CDR3 residues: CASSRLERNIQYF. The CDR3 region has the DNA TGTGCCAGCAGCCGCCTAGAGAGGAACATTCAGTACTTC. Full variable domain (rest looked up from reference TRBV7-2 and TRBJ2-4): GAGVSQSPSNKVTEKGKDVELRCDPISGHTALYWYRQSLGQGLEFLIYFQGNSAPDKSGLPSDRFSAERTGGSVSTLTIQRTQQEDSAVYLCASSRLERNIQYFGAGTRLSVL.

V gene TRBV12-3 or TRBV12-4 combines with J gene TRBJ2-7, with TRBD1 matching 7 bases. The CDR3 is made up of 13 amino acids. V lost 6 bases to trimming and J lost 3 bases; unmatched junction nucleotides: 5. The CDR3 protein is CASRGTEIYEQYF. In DNA, the CDR3 is TGTGCCAGCAGGGGGACAGAGATCTACGAGCAGTACTTC.

A single count supports this clone. This chain uses TRBV5-4 with TRBJ1-2; D is undetermined. CDR1 and CDR2 from the germline V gene are SGHNT and YYREEE (reference sequence). This CDR3 has 13 amino acids. The V end was cut by 0 bases, the J end by 3 bases, with 6 bases between. CDR3 residues: CASSLAGYYGYTF. CDR3 coding DNA: TGTGCCAGCAGCTTGGCAGGATACTATGGCTACACCTTC.

The chain has TRBV3-1 (or the pseudogene TRBV3-2) and TRBJ2-2; 9 bases are a match to TRBD1. With V trimmed by 1 base and J by 1 base, 4 bases remained unmatched. This CDR3 has 17 amino acids. Germline V gene sequence: CDR1 LGHDT, CDR2 YNNKEL (reference sequence). CDR3: CASSQGWTGVNTGELFF. CDR3 DNA: TGTGCCAGCAGCCAAGGCTGGACAGGGGTGAACACCGGGGAGCTGTTTTTT.

The rearrangement joins TRBV15 to TRBJ1-5; D unclear. V was pared by 7 bases and J by 6 bases, with 13 bases between. Germline CDR1 and CDR2: LNHNV and YYDKDF (reference sequence). This CDR3 is built from 13 residues. CDR3 nucleotide sequence: TGTGCCACCACCCAATCCGGACTTCAGCCCCAGCATTTT. Translating it yields CATTQSGLQPQHF.

The chain employs TRBV5-5 and TRBJ2-4; no reliable D call. V was clipped by 3 bases and J by 0 bases, with 7 bases between them. The CDR3 sequence is 14 residues long. Germline CDR1 reads SGHKS; CDR2 reads YYEKEE (reference sequence). DNA for the CDR3: TGTGCCAGCAGCTACAGATTAGCCAAAAACATTCAGTACTTC. Translated, it gives CASSYRLAKNIQYF. The entire variable domain, with the rest obtained from reference TRBV5-5 and TRBJ2-4, is as follows: DAGVTQSPTHLIKTRGQQVTLRCSPISGHKSVSWYQQVLGQGPQFIFQYYEKEERGRGNFPDRFSARQFPNYSSELNVNALLLGDSALYLCASSYRLAKNIQYFGAGTRLSVL.

The rearrangement links TRBV6-5 to TRBJ2-7; maybe TRBD1 (6 bases). CDR3 length: 16 amino acids. Germline CDR1 and CDR2: MNHEY and SVGAGI. V was pared by 0 bases and J by 0 bases, with 12 bases between. CDR3 in amino acids: CASSYSVTGTSYEQYF. The CDR3 DNA follows: TGTGCCAGCAGTTACTCGGTAACAGGGACCTCCTACGAGCAGTACTTC.